The rows below give T cell receptor beta chains drawn from one sample of a study of cytomegalovirus exposure and HLA in healthy donors. The assay was immunoSEQ multiplex PCR, and TCRdb's table has in-frame clones only and misses some. Recorded for this sample: roughly 40,000 clones. Source material: PBMCs. These receptors all come from a male donor in good health and CMV-seronegative. Both conserved end residues are part of each CDR3. A D gene is named only where the DNA matches it firmly.

j_gene: TRBJ2-7; d_gene: TRBD1; v_gene: TRBV5-1; CDR3aa: CASSPAALTGGEQYF
j_gene: TRBJ2-2; d_gene: .; v_gene: TRBV18; CDR3aa: CASSRGDTGELFF
j_gene: TRBJ2-7; d_gene: .; v_gene: TRBV5-1; CDR3aa: CASSLGEVAHEQYF
j_gene: TRBJ1-2; d_gene: TRBD1; v_gene: TRBV28; CDR3aa: CATRQGTLGYTF
j_gene: TRBJ2-3; d_gene: TRBD1; v_gene: TRBV5-1; CDR3aa: CASRWDRGTDTQYF
j_gene: TRBJ1-2; d_gene: .; v_gene: TRBV19; CDR3aa: CASSKVGPRVNYGYTF
j_gene: TRBJ1-1; d_gene: TRBD1; v_gene: TRBV6-1; CDR3aa: CASSNPGGGTEAFF
j_gene: TRBJ1-6; d_gene: TRBD1; v_gene: TRBV5-1; CDR3aa: CASSLADRDNSPLHF
j_gene: TRBJ1-2; d_gene: TRBD1; v_gene: TRBV6-1; CDR3aa: CASTDRGLRGYTF
j_gene: TRBJ1-2; d_gene: .; v_gene: TRBV6-1; CDR3aa: CASSEEAGQAYGYTF
j_gene: TRBJ2-7; d_gene: .; v_gene: TRBV7-2; CDR3aa: CASSLNRAGAYEQYF
j_gene: TRBJ2-7; d_gene: TRBD1; v_gene: TRBV6-1; CDR3aa: CASSRDRVTYEQYF
j_gene: TRBJ2-6; d_gene: TRBD1; v_gene: TRBV12-5; CDR3aa: CASGGPKVRDRYSGANVLTF
j_gene: TRBJ2-1; d_gene: TRBD2; v_gene: TRBV5-4; CDR3aa: CASSQSGRFNEQFF
j_gene: TRBJ2-7; d_gene: .; v_gene: TRBV10-1; CDR3aa: CASSWTVGYEQYF
j_gene: TRBJ2-7; d_gene: .; v_gene: TRBV19; CDR3aa: CASRQDTFYEQYF
j_gene: TRBJ2-7; d_gene: TRBD2; v_gene: TRBV4-2; CDR3aa: CASSQESSGRAWEQYF
j_gene: TRBJ1-2; d_gene: TRBD1; v_gene: TRBV6-1; CDR3aa: CASTITGANYGYTF
j_gene: TRBJ2-5; d_gene: .; v_gene: TRBV28; CDR3aa: CASSLGGVRQETQYF
j_gene: TRBJ2-7; d_gene: TRBD2; v_gene: TRBV27; CDR3aa: CASSLAAGTYSYEQYF
j_gene: TRBJ1-6; d_gene: .; v_gene: TRBV18; CDR3aa: CASSGGDNSPLHF
j_gene: TRBJ2-7; d_gene: .; v_gene: TRBV30; CDR3aa: CAWSTGPEQYF
j_gene: TRBJ2-7; d_gene: TRBD2; v_gene: TRBV7-9; CDR3aa: CASSGGLAGGGSNEQYF
j_gene: TRBJ2-3; d_gene: .; v_gene: TRBV6-1; CDR3aa: CASTQVYTDTQYF
j_gene: TRBJ2-7; d_gene: .; v_gene: TRBV11-3; CDR3aa: CASSLYPAGEQYF
j_gene: TRBJ2-3; d_gene: TRBD2; v_gene: TRBV7-9; CDR3aa: CASSLGGLKRGDTQYF
j_gene: TRBJ1-2; d_gene: .; v_gene: TRBV5-1; CDR3aa: CASSLAGIPYGYTF